Sequencing of this T cell receptor (beta chain) was carried out in a study of shared clonotypes between healthy human individuals. Study-level points and caveats: Sharing across four donors was highest in naive CD4 (around 5%) and lowest in memory CD8 (roughly 0.4%). A generally larger estimated richness was seen in naive subsets than in memory subsets.

This clone is a singleton in its sample. Its specificity is not known. Over several immunoSEQ plates, each subset's genomic DNA was distributed in even portions. TCRdb keeps only in-frame clones here, not all; method: immunoSEQ multiplex PCR. The profile shows 1.4 million or so clones, approximately 98.5% of them singletons. Germline CDR1 reads MGHRA; CDR2 reads YSYEKL. CDR3 length: 15 residues. Deletions cut 0 bases from V and 1 base from J, with 9 bases between. The TCR was taken from a man younger than 40 in good health. This chain connects TRBV4-1 to TRBJ1-1, with D possibly matching TRBD1 (6 bases). Sample: naive CD4+ T cells sorted from blood. Subset meaning: CD45RA+ positively selected. The CDR3 protein is CASSQEGARNTEAFF. The CDR3 DNA sequence: TGCGCCAGCAGCCAAGAGGGGGCACGGAACACTGAAGCTTTCTTT.